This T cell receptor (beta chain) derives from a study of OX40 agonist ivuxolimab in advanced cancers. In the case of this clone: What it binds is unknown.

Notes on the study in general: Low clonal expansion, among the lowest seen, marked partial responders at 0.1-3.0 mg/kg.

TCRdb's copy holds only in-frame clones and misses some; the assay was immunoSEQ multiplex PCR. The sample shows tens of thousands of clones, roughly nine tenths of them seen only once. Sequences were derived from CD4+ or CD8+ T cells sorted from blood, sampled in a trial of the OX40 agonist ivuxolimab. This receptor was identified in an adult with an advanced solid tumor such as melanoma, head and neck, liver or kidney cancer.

In DNA form, the CDR3 reads TGTGCCACCAGCAGAGAGATGGGGCGAGGGGAAAAACTGTTTTTT. Protein product: CATSREMGRGEKLFF. The V call is TRBV15, the J call TRBJ1-4; possibly TRBD1 for D (5 bases). Germline values: CDR1 LNHNV, CDR2 YYDKDF (reference sequence). V was cut by 0 bases and J by 8 bases, with 13 bases left in between. CDR3 length equals 15 residues.